This section outlines one TCR beta chain sequence together with its context. Its antigen is unknown. It has no much larger one-base neighbor in the sample; base qualities were not kept. These data come from a study of graft-versus-host responses after intestinal transplantation (TCRdb year 2021). Regarding the research as a whole: Recipients received multivisceral, liver-intestinal, or isolated intestinal transplants. Bulk TCR-beta CDR3 sequencing was used to track graft-versus-host and host-versus-graft alloreactive T cell clones in the graft, circulation and bone marrow after intestinal transplantation. Samples from a few later patients were sequenced in-house on an Illumina MiSeq with MiXCR processing rather than by the commercial service. A peak of at least 4% donor T cells among recipient peripheral blood mononuclear cells was the definition used for donor T cell macrochimerism. To identify alloreactive clones, pre-transplant mixed lymphocyte reaction products were sequenced and compared with unstimulated pre-transplant donor and recipient T cells. A cohort of roughly 25 intestinal transplant recipients, including one retransplant, was enrolled, and a few patients lacking pretransplant specimens were excluded. Every recipient was given anti-thymocyte globulin induction, then maintenance tacrolimus and steroids for around three years.

The time point label on this specimen signifies: cells obtained before transplantation from donor or recipient. CD3+CD4+ and CD3+CD8+ populations were FACS-sorted from unstimulated pre-transplant donor and recipient cells taken from spleen or lymph nodes. What the work shows at the level of the full study, not this receptor alone: Patients with donor T cell macrochimerism had high GvH to HvG T cell clonal ratios in their allografts. GvH clones were found in recipient bone marrow, and some of the GvH clones appeared earlier in ileal mucosa or blood, which is consistent with an intestinal mucosal origin. The relatively low number and heterogeneity of intestinal transplant patients limited the conclusions. Early after transplant, peak levels of circulating GvH clones were associated with declines in HvG clones.

From a lookup of the germline V gene (reference sequence), CDR1 and CDR2 are MNHEY and SMNVEV. V is cut by 2 bases and J by 6 bases, and the space between the germline ends is 16 bases. From cysteine to phenylalanine, the CDR3 is 15 amino acids long. Only the CDR3 region is kept as DNA, spanning 45 bases read in frame from base 1. The library was generated by the immunoSEQ multiplex PCR assay. In most patients, genomic DNA was isolated using the Qiagen DNeasy Blood and Tissue Kit and sent frozen to Adaptive Biotechnologies for TCR sequencing. For most patients, high-throughput TCR-beta CDR3 sequencing of genomic DNA was performed by Adaptive Biotechnologies. The paper's data handling went like this. TCR sequencing data for around 19 patients were retrieved from Adaptive's ImmunoSEQ software; three other patients were processed with MiXCR and VDJtools. To correct CD4 versus CD8 sorting errors, any sequence found in both subsets at a frequency ratio below 5:1 was removed. CDR3 nucleotide sequences shared between donor and recipient were removed because the origin of such sequences could not be assigned. At least 2-fold expansion over unstimulated cells and a minimum CFSE-low frequency of 0.002% (template counts) or 0.001% (read counts) were required for clones to be classified as alloreactive. Mappable clones were those detected in sequenced pre-transplant spleen, lymph node, or MLR CFSE-low populations of the donor or recipient. The cumulative frequency of alloreactive clones was calculated as a percentage of all sequences, weighted by copy number. Drawn from immuneACCESS, this table holds only the in-frame rearrangements with V and J called that TCRdb kept. Clones are partly lost; checked studies trace under half to an unresolved V gene and leave the rest unexplained. From that table come the V and J calls and clone size; the DNA was used to work out D and trimming. The sample records tens of thousands of clones, more than 85% of which are singletons. Around 1.7% of the sample is held by the ten biggest clonotypes.

Sequencing used unstimulated CD8+ T cells sorted from spleen or lymph node cells, obtained before transplant. The rearrangement joined TRBV27 to TRBJ1-2; no D segment can be confidently identified. The receptor was isolated from a human donor who was the organ donor for an intestinal transplant. The DNA is as follows: TGTGCCAGCAGTTTAGGGCCCAAGCTAAGCAATGGCTACACCTTC. This yields the protein CASSLGPKLSNGYTF.